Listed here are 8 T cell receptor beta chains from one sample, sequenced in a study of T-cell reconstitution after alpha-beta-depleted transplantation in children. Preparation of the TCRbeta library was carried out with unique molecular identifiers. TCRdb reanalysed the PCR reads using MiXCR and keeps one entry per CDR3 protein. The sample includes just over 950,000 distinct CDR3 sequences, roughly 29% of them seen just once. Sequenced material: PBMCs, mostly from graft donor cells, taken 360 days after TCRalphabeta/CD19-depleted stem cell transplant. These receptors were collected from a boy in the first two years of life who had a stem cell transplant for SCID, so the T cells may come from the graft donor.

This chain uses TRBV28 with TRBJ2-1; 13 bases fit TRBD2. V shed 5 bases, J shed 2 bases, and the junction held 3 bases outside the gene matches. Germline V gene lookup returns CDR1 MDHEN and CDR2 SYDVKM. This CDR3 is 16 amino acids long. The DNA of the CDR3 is TGTGCCAGCAGTGCCGGGACTAGCGGGACCTACAATGAGCAGTTCTTC. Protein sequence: CASSAGTSGTYNEQFF.

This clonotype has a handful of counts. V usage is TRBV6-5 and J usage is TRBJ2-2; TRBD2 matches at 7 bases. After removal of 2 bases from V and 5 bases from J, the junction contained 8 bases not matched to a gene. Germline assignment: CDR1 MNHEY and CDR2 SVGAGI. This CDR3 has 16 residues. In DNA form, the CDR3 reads TGTGCCAGCAGTTACGTCCCGGGACTAAATACCGGGGAGCTGTTTTTT. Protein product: CASSYVPGLNTGELFF.

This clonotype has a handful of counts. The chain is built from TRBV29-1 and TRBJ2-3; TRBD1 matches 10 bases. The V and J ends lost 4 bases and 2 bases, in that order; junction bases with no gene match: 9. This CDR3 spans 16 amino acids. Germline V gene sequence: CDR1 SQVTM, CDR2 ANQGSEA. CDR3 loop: CSVGETGTGVTDTQYF. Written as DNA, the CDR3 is TGCAGCGTTGGAGAAACCGGGACAGGGGTCACAGATACGCAGTATTTT.

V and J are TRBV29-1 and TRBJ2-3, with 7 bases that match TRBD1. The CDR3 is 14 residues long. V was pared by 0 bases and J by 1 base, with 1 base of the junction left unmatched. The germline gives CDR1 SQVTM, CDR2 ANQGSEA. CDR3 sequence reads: CSVEDGQGTDTQYF. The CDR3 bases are TGCAGCGTTGAAGATGGACAGGGCACAGATACGCAGTATTTT.

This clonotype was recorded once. CDR3 bases: TGTGCCAGCCTTCGACGGGACAGTGGTTACGAGCAGTACTTC. Protein sequence: CASLRRDSGYEQYF. V usage is TRBV14 and J usage is TRBJ2-7, with 7 nucleotides matching TRBD1. This CDR3 has 14 amino acids. Losses at the gene ends were 8 bases for V and 4 bases for J; bases not matched to a gene: 11. Germline V gene sequence: CDR1 SGHDN, CDR2 FVKESK.

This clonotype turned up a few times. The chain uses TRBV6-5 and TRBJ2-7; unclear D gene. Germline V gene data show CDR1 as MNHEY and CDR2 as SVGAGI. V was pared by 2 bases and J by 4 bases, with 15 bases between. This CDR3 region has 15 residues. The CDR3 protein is CASSYLKGQWYEQYF. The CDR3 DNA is TGTGCCAGCAGTTACCTGAAAGGCCAGTGGTACGAGCAGTACTTC.

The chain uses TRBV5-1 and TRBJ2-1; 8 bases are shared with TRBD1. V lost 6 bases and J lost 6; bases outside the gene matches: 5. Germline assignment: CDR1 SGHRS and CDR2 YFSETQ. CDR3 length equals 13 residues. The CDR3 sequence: CASNNRGVNEQFF. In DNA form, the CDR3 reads TGCGCCAGCAATAACAGGGGGGTCAATGAGCAGTTCTTC.

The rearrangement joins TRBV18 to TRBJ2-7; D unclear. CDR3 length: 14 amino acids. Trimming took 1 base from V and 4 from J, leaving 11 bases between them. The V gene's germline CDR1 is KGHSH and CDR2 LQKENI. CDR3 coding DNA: TGTGCCAGCTCACCACGGGGTCTTATTTACGAGCAGTACTTC. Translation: CASSPRGLIYEQYF.